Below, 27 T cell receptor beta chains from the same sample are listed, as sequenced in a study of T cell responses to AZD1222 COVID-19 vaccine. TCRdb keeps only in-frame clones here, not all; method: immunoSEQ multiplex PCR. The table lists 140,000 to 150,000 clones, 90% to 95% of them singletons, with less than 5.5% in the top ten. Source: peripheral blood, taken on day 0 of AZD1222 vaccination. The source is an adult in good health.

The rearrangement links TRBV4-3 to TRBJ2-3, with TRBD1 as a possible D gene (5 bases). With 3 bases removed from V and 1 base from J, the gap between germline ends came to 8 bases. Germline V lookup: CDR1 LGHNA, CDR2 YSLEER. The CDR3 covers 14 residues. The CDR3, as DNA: TGCGCCAGCAGCCAGGCGACAGGCACAGATACGCAGTATTTT. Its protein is CASSQATGTDTQYF.

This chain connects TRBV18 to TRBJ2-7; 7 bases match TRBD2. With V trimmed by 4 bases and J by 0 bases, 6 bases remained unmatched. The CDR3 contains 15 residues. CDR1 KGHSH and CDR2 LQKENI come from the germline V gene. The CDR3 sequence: CASSLTRGSSYEQYF. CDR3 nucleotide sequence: TGTGCCAGCTCACTTACGCGGGGGAGCTCCTACGAGCAGTACTTC. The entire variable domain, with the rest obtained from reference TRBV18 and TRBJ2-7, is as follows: NAGVMQNPRHLVRRRGQEARLRCSPMKGHSHVYWYRQLPEEGLKFMVYLQKENIIDESGMPKERFSAEFPKEGPSILRIQQVVRGDSAAYFCASSLTRGSSYEQYFGPGTRLTVT.

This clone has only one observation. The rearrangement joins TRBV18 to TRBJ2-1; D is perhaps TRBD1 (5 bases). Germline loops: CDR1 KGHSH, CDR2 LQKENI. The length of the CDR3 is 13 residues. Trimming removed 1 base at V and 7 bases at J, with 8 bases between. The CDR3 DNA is TGTGCCAGCTCACCACGCAGGGAAAATGAGCAGTTCTTC. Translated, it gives CASSPRRENEQFF.

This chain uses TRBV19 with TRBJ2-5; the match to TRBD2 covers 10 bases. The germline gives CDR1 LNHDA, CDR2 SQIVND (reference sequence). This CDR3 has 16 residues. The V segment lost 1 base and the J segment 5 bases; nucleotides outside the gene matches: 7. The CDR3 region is CASSIGSSGGRETQYF. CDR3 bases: TGTGCCAGTAGTATAGGGTCTAGCGGGGGCCGGGAGACCCAGTACTTC. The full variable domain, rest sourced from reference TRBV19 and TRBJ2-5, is DGGITQSPKYLFRKEGQNVTLSCEQNLNHDAMYWYRQDPGQGLRLIYYSQIVNDFQKGDIAEGYSVSREKKESFPLTVTSAQKNPTAFYLCASSIGSSGGRETQYFGPGTRLLVL.

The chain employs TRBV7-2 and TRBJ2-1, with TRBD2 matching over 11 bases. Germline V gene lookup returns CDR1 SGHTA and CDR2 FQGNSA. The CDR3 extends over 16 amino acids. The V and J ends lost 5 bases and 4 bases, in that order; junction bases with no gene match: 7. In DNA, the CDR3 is TGTGCCAGCAGCGGGCTAGCGGGAGGAGGATACAATGAGCAGTTCTTC. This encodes CASSGLAGGGYNEQFF.

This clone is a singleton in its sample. DNA of the CDR3: TGTGCCAGCAGATTGAGGGGGGGGGTGAACACTGAAGCTTTCTTT. The encoded protein is CASRLRGGVNTEAFF. J is TRBJ1-1 and V is TRBV7-2; a weak D match, TRBD1 (6 bases). V dropped 6 bases and J dropped 0 bases, with 14 bases sitting between them. The CDR3 covers 15 residues. CDR1 is SGHTA, CDR2 FQGNSA, per germline.

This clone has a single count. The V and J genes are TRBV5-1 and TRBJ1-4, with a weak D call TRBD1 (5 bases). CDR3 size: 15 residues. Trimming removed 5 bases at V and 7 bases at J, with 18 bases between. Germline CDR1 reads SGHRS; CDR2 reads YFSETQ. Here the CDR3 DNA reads TGCGCCAGCAGAGCAGGCACAGGATCTCGTGAAAAACTGTTTTTT. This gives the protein CASRAGTGSREKLFF. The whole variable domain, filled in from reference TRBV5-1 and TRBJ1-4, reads KAGVTQTPRYLIKTRGQQVTLSCSPISGHRSVSWYQQTPGQGLQFLFEYFSETQRNKGNFPGRFSGRQFSNSRSEMNVSTLELGDSALYLCASRAGTGSREKLFFGSGTQLSVL.

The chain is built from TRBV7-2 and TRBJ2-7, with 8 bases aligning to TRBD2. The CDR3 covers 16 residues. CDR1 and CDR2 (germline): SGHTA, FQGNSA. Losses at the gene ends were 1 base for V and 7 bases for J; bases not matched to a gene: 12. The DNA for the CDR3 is TGTGCCAGCAGCTTAGTATCCGTGACTAGCGACTGGGAGCAGTACTTC. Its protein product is CASSLVSVTSDWEQYF. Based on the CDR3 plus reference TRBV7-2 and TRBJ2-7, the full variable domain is GAGVSQSPSNKVTEKGKDVELRCDPISGHTALYWYRQSLGQGLEFLIYFQGNSAPDKSGLPSDRFSAERTGGSVSTLTIQRTQQEDSAVYLCASSLVSVTSDWEQYFGPGTRLTVT.

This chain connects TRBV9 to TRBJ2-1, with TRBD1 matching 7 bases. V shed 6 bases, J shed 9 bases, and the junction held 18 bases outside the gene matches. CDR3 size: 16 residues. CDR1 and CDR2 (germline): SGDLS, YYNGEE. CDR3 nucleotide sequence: TGTGCCAGCACCAATCTGGTGGCAGGGGGTCCCAGTGAGCAGTTCTTC. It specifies CASTNLVAGGPSEQFF.

The CDR3 nucleotides read TGTGCCAGCAGCTTAGCCCGACAGGGATTAGCCAAAAACATTCAGTACTTC. Translation: CASSLARQGLAKNIQYF. The chain is built from TRBV7-8 and TRBJ2-4; 7 nucleotides agree with TRBD1. Trimming removed 0 bases from V and 0 bases from J; junction bases left unmatched: 5. This CDR3 has 17 residues. Germline V gene data show CDR1 as SGHVS and CDR2 as FQNEAQ.

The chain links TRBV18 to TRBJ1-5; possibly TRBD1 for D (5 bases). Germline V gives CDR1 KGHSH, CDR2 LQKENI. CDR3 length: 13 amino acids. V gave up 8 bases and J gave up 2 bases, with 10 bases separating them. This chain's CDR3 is CASRRDRNQPQHF. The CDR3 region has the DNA TGTGCCAGCCGCAGGGATCGCAATCAGCCCCAGCATTTT.

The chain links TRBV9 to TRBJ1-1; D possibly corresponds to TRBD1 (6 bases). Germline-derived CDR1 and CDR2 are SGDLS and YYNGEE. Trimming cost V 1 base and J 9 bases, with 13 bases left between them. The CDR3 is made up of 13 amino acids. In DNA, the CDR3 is TGTGCCAGCAGCGTATTCACCGGACAGAAAGCTTTCTTT. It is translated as CASSVFTGQKAFF.

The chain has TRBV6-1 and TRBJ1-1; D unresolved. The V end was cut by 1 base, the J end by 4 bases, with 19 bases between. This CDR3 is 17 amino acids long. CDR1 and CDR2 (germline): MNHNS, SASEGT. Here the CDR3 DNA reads TGTGCCAGCAGTGAAGTTTTGTCTCACGGATGGGTCACTGAAGCTTTCTTT. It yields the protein CASSEVLSHGWVTEAFF.

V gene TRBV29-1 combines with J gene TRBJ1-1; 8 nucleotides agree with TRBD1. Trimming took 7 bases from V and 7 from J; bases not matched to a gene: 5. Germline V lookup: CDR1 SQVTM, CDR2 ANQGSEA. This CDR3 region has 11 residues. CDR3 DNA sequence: TGCAGCGGCACAGGGACAGGTGAAGCTTTCTTT. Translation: CSGTGTGEAFF.

The CDR3 DNA reads TGCGCCAGCAGCCAAGTGCCGGGGGACGGGTATACCCAGTACTTC. The encoded protein is CASSQVPGDGYTQYF. This rearrangement joins TRBV4-3 to TRBJ2-5; tentatively, D is TRBD2 (6 bases). The length of the CDR3 is 15 residues. Germline lookup yields CDR1 LGHNA and CDR2 YSLEER. Trimming removed 1 base at V and 8 bases at J, with 17 bases between.

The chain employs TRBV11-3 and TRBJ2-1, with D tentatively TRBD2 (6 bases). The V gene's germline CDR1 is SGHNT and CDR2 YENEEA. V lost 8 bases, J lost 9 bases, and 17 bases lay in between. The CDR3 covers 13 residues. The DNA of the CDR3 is TGTGCCAGCTCCTTTGGGGGGTTGAGTGAGCAGTTCTTC. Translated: CASSFGGLSEQFF.

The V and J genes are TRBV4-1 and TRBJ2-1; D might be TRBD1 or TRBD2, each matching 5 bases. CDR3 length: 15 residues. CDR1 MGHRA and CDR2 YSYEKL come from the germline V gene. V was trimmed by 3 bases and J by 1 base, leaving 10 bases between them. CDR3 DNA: TGCGCCAGCAGCCAGTCTTGGGGGTCCTACAATGAGCAGTTCTTC. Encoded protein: CASSQSWGSYNEQFF.

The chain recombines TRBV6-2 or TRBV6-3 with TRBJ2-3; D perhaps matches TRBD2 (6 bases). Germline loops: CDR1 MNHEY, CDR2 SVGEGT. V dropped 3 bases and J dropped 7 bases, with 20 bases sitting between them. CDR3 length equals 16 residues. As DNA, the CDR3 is TGTGCCAGCAGTTATTGGAGTGACGGGGGACCAAATACGCAGTATTTT. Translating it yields CASSYWSDGGPNTQYF.

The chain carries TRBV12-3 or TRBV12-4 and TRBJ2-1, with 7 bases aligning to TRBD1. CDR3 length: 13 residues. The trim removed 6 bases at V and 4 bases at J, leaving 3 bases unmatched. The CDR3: CASSRDSYNEQFF. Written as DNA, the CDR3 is TGTGCCAGCAGCCGGGACAGTTACAATGAGCAGTTCTTC.

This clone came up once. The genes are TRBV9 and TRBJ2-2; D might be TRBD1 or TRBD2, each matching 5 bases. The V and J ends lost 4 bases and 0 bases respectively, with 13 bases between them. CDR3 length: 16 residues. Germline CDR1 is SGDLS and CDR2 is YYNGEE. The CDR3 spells CASSLTGDPNTGELFF. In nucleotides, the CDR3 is TGTGCCAGCAGCCTAACCGGGGACCCGAACACCGGGGAGCTGTTTTTT.

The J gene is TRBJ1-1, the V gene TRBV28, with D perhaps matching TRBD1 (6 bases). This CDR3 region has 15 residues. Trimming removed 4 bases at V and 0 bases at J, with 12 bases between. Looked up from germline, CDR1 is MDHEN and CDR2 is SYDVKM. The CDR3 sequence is CASSSSGTLNTEAFF. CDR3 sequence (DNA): TGTGCCAGCAGTTCCTCCGGGACATTGAACACTGAAGCTTTCTTT.

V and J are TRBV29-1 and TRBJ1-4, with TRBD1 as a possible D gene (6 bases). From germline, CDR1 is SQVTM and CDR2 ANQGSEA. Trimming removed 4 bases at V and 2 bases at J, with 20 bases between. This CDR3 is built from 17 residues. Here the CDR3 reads CSVGGHHESGTNEKLFF. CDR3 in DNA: TGCAGCGTTGGGGGACACCACGAATCAGGGACTAATGAAAAACTGTTTTTT.

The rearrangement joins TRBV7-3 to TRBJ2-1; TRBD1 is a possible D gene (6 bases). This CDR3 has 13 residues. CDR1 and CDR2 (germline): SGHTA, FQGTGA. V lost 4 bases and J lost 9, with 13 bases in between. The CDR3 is CASSSVGGFEQFF. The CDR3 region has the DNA TGTGCCAGCAGCTCGGTAGGGGGTTTTGAGCAGTTCTTC.

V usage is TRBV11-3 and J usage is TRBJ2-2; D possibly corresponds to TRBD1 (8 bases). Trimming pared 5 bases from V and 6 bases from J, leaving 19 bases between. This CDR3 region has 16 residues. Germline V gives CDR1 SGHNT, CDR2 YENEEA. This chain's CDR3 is CASSKMTGAGAGELFF. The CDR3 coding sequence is TGTGCCAGCAGCAAGATGACAGGGGCGGGAGCCGGGGAGCTGTTTTTT.

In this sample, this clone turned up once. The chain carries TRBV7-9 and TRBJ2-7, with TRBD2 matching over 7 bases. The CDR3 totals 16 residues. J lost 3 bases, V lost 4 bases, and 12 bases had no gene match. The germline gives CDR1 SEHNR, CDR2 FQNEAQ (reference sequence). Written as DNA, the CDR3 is TGTGCCAGCAGCTCCTCTACAGCGGGACTACACTACGAGCAGTACTTC. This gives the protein CASSSSTAGLHYEQYF.

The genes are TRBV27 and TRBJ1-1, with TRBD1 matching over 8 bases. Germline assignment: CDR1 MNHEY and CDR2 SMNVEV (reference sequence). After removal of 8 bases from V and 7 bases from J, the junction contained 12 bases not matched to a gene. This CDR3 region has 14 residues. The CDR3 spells CASYSNGQGDEAFF. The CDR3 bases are TGTGCCAGCTATTCTAACGGACAGGGTGATGAAGCTTTCTTT.

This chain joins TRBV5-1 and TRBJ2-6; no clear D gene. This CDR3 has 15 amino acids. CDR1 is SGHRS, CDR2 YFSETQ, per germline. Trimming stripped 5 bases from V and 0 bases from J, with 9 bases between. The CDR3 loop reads CASSYQFSGANVLTF. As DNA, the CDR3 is TGCGCCAGCAGTTATCAGTTCTCTGGGGCCAACGTCCTGACTTTC. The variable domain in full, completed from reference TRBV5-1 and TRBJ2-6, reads KAGVTQTPRYLIKTRGQQVTLSCSPISGHRSVSWYQQTPGQGLQFLFEYFSETQRNKGNFPGRFSGRQFSNSRSEMNVSTLELGDSALYLCASSYQFSGANVLTFGAGSRLTVL.